These T cell receptor beta chains were read from a single sample in a study of CXCR3-negative and CXCR3-positive naive CD8 T cells. No DNA is given; TCRdb re-called the 5' RACE reads and lists each CDR3 protein once. This repertoire includes tens of thousands of distinct CDR3 sequences. The sample taken for sequencing was naive CXCR3+ CD8+ T cells from blood. The receptors were sampled from a human donor in good health. Some clones in this sample may be carry-over from other donors' samples. The CDR3 runs from the conserved cysteine through the conserved F or W.

V,J,CDR3
TRBV29-1,TRBJ2-7,CSVAPGDRSSYEQYF
TRBV5-1,TRBJ2-7,CASSPRVFSYEQYF
TRBV9,TRBJ2-5,CASSVFSRGETQYF
TRBV5-1,TRBJ2-2,CASSLALAGGPGTGELFF
TRBV12-3/TRBV12-4,TRBJ2-7,CASSLSPGGLYEQYF
TRBV9,TRBJ2-3,CASSVDAGVTTDTQYF
TRBV29-1,TRBJ2-1,CSVVGAGEQFF
TRBV12-3/TRBV12-4,TRBJ2-1,CASSWSSLGNEQFF
TRBV20-1,TRBJ1-1,CSARDLTGATEAFF
TRBV19,TRBJ2-1,CASSPMRGGSNEQFF
TRBV5-6,TRBJ2-7,CASSYSTGTGFYEQYF
TRBV18,TRBJ2-1,CASSGSGAFNEQFF
TRBV20-1,TRBJ1-1,CSARDFLGDTEAFF
TRBV4-2,TRBJ2-3,CASSQGDTQYF
TRBV28,TRBJ2-1,CASGGLAGPEQFF
TRBV29-1,TRBJ2-2,CSVRLGGELFF
TRBV5-1,TRBJ2-7,CASSLDGVQEYEQYF
TRBV9,TRBJ2-7,CASSASGLTYEQYF
TRBV5-1,TRBJ1-2,CASSLGGSDGYTF
TRBV5-1,TRBJ2-7,CASSPAPSSYEQYF
TRBV5-1,TRBJ2-1,CASRLEVGNEQFF
TRBV28,TRBJ1-5,CASSLWGVSRQPQHF
TRBV2,TRBJ2-1,CASSEVGQDNEQFF
TRBV20-1,TRBJ1-1,CSVESPHWEAFF
TRBV28,TRBJ1-1,CASRSGSTEAFF
TRBV7-9,TRBJ2-7,CASSLGWDNYEQYF
TRBV4-3,TRBJ1-2,CASSPEARALLYGYTF
TRBV7-6,TRBJ1-5,CASSFGEGNQPQHF
TRBV21-1,TRBJ2-7,CASSIHLAGGRRSSSYEQYF
TRBV28,TRBJ1-4,CASSFQGDEKLFF
TRBV6-2/TRBV6-3,TRBJ2-3,CASSYSGDSDTQYF
TRBV12-3/TRBV12-4,TRBJ2-1,CASSPSGDSYNEQFF
TRBV7-6,TRBJ2-3,CASSTYRTQTDTQYF
TRBV7-9,TRBJ2-1,CASSWTSDEQFF
TRBV20-1,TRBJ1-1,CSATGPYLFGTEAFF
TRBV6-5,TRBJ2-1,CASSYGVKNNEQFF
TRBV28,TRBJ2-4,CASSFAKNIQYF
TRBV5-1,TRBJ2-7,CASSLASSYEQYF
TRBV27,TRBJ2-3,CASRRHPGLAPEETDTQYF
TRBV4-1,TRBJ2-1,CASSQDYNEQFF
TRBV6-5,TRBJ2-7,CASSYVRVKDAYSYEQYF
TRBV20-1,TRBJ2-7,CSARDKRDIYEQYF
TRBV21-1,TRBJ2-7,CASSKWGDRGYEQYF
TRBV29-1,TRBJ1-5,CSVRQGAAQPQHF
TRBV6-4,TRBJ2-3,CASSDGSTDTQYF
TRBV28,TRBJ2-7,CASSLFKGTYEQYF
TRBV28,TRBJ2-4,CASSSPGGRGNIQYF
TRBV29-1,TRBJ2-2,CSVREGNTGELFF
TRBV29-1,TRBJ2-5,CSVEDPGRGRETQYF
TRBV7-8,TRBJ1-1,CASSPSQQFTEAFF